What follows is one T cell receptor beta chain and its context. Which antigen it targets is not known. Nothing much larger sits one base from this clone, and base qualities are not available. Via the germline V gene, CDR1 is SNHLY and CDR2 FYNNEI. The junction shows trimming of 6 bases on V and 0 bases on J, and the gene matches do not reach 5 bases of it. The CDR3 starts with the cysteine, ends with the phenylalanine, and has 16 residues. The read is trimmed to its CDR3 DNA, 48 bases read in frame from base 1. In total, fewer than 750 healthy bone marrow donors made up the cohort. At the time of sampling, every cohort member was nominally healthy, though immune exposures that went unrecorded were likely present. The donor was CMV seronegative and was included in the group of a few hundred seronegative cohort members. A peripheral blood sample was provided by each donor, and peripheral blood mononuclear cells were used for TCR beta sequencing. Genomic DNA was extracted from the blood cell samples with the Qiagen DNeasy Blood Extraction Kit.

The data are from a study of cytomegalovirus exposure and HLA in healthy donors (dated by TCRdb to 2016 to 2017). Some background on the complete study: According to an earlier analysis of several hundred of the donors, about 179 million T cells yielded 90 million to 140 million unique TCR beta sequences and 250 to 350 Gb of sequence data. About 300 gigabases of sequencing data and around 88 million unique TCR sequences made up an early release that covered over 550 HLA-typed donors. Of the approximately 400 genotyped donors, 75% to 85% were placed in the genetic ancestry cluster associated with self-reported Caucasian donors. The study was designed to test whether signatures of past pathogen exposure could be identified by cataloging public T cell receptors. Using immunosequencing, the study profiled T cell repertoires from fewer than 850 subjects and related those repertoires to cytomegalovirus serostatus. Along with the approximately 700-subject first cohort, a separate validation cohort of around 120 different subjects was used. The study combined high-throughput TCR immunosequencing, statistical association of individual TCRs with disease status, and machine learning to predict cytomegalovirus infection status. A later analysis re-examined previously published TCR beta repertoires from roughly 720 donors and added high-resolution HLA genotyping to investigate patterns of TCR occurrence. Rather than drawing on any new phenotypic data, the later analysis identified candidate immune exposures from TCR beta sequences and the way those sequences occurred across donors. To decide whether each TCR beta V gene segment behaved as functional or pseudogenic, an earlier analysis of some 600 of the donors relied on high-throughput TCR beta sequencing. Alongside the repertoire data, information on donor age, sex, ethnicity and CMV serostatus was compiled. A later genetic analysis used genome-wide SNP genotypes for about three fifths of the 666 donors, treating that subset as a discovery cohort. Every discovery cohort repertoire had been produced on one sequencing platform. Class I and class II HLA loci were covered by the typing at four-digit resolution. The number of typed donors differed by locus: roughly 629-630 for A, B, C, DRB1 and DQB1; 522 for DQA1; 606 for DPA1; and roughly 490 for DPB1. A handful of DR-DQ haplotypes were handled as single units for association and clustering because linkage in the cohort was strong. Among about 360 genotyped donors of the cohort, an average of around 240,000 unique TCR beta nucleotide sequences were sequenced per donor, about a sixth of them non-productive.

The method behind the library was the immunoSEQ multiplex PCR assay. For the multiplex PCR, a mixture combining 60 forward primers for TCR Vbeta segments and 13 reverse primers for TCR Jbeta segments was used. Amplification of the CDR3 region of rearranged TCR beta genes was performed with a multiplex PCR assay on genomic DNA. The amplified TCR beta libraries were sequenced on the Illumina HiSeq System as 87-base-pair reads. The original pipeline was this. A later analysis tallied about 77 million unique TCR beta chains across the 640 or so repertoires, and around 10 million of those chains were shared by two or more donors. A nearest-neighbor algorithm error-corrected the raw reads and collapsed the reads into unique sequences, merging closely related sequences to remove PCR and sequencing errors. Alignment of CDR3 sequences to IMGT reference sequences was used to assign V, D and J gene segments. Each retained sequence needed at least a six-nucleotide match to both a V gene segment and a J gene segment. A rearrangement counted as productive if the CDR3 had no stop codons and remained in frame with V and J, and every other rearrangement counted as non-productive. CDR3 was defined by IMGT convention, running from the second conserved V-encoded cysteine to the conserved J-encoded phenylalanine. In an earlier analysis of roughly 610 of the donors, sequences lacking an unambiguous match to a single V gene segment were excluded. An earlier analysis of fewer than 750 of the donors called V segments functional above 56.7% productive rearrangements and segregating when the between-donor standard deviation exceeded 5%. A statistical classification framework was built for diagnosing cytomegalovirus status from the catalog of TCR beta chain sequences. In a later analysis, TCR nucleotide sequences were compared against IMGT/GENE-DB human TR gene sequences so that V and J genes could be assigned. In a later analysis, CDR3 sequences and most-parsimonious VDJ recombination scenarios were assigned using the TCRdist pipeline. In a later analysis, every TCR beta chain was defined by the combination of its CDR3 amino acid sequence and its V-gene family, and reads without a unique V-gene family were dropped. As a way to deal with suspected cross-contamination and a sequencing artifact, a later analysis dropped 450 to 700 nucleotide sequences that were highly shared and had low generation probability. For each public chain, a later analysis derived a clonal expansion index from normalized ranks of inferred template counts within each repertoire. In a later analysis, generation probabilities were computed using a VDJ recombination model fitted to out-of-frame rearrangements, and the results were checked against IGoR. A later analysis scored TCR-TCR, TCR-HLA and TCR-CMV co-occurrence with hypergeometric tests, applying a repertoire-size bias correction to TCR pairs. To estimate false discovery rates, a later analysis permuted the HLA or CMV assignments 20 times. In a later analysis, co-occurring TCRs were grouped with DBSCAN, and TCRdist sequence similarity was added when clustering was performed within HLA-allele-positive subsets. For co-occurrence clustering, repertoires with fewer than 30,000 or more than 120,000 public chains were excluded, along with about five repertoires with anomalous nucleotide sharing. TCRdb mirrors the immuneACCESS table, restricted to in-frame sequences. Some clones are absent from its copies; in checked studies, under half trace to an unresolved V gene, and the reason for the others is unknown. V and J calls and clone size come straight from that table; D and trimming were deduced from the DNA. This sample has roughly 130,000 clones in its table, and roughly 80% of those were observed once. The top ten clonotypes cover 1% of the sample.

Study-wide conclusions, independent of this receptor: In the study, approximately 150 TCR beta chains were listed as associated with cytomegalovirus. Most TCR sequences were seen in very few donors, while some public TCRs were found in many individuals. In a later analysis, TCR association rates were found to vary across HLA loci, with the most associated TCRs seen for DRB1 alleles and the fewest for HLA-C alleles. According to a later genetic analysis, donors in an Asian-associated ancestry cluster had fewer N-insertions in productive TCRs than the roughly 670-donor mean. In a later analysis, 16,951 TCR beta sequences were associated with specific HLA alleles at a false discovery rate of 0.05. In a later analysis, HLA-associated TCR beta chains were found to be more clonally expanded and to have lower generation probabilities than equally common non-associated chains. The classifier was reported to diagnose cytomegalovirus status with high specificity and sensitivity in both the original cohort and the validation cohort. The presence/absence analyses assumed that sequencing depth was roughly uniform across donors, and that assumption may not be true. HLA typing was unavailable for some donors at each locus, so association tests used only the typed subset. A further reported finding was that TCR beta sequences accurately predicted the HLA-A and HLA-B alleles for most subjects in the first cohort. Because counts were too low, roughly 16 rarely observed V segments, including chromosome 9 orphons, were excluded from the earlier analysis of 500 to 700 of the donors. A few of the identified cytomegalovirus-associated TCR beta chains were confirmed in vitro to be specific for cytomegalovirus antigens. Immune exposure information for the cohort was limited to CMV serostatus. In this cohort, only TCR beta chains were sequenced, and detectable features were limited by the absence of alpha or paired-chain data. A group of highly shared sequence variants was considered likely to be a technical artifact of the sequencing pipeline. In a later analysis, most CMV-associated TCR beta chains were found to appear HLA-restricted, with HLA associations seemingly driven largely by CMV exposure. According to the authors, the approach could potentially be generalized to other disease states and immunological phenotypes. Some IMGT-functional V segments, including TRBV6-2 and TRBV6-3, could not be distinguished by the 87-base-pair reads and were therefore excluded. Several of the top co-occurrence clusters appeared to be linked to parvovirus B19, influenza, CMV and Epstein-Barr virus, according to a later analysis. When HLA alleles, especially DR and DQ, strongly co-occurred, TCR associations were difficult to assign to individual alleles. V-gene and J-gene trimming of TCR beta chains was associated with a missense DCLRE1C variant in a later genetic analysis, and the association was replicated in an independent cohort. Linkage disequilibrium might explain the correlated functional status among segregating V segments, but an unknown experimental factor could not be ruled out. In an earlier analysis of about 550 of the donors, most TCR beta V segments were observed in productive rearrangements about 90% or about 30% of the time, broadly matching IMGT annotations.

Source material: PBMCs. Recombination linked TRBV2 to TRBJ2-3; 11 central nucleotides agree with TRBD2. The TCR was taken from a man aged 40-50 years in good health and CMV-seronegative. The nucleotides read TGTGCCAGCAGAATACTAGCGGGAGACAGCACAGATACGCAGTATTTT. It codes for CASRILAGDSTDTQYF.